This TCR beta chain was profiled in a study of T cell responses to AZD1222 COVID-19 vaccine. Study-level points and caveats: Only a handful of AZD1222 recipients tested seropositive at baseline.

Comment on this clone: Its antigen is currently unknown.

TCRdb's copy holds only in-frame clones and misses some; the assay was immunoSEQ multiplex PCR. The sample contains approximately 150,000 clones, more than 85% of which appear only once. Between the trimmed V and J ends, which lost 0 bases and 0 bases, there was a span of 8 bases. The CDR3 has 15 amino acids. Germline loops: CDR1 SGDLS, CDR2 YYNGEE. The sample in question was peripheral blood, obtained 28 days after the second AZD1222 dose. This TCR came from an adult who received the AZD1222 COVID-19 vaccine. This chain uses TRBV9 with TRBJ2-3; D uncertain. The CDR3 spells CASSVDVRSTDTQYF. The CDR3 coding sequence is TGTGCCAGCAGCGTAGATGTAAGGAGCACAGATACGCAGTATTTT. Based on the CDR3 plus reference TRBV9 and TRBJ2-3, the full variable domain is DSGVTQTPKHLITATGQRVTLRCSPRSGDLSVYWYQQSLDQGLQFLIQYYNGEERAKGNILERFSAQQFPDLHSELNLSSLELGDSALYFCASSVDVRSTDTQYFGPGTRLTVL.